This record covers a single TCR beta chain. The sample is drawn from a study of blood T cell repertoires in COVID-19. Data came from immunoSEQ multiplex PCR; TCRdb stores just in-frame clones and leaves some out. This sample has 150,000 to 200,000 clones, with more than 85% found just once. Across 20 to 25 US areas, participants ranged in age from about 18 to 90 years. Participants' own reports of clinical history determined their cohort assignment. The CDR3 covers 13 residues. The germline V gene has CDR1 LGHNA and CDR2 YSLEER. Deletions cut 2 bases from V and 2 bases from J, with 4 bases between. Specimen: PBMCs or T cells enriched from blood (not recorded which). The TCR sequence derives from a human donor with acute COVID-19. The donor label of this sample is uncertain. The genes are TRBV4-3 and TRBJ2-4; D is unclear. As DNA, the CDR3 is TGCGCCAGCAGCCAAAACACCAAAAACATTCAGTACTTC. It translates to CASSQNTKNIQYF.